The clone carrying this TCR beta chain was found many times. Its cognate antigen is unknown. In germline, CDR1 is KGHDR, CDR2 SFDVKD. The CDR3 runs to 11 residues. Trimming left V 3 bases short and J 3 bases short, with 2 bases between. This sample is drawn from a study of CD8 T cells in ankylosing spondylitis. Study-level results: A CD8+ phenotype characterized the disease-linked clones, which were relatively rare in peripheral blood. Seven to nine highly homologous variants made up a TCR beta motif, and this motif appeared characteristic of ankylosing spondylitis blood. Significant enrichment of disease-linked clones was reportedly seen in matched ankylosing spondylitis synovial fluid.

TCRdb re-called the 5' RACE reads with MiXCR, one entry per CDR3 protein. This table holds hundreds of thousands of distinct CDR3 sequences, 10% to 15% found once. The chain employs TRBV24-1 and TRBJ2-7; D is unresolved. Sequences were obtained from blood, either unsorted or a sorted T cell fraction (not recorded which). The clonotype was recovered from a male donor with ankylosing spondylitis. The CDR3 bases are TGTGCCACCAGTGATCTCTACGAGCAGTACTTC. Its translation is CATSDLYEQYF.